The 4 T cell receptor beta chains given below trace back to one sample, sequenced in a study of regulatory T cells in long-lasting Graves disease. HTBI primers from iRepertoire and Arm-PCR of CDR3 regions yielded the TCR beta libraries. One entry per CDR3 protein, called by TCRdb with MiXCR from the multiplex PCR reads. This table holds about 560,000 distinct CDR3 sequences, 15% to 20% found once. Time point here: newly diagnosed GD, antithyroid drugs for less than 3 months. The TCR library was made from RNA extracted from PBMCs. Separately, the same data were catalogued under a study of T cells in Graves' hyperthyroidism and ophthalmopathy.

The sample here was peripheral blood mononuclear cells (PBMCs), taken at new diagnosis, from a patient treated with antithyroid drugs. The receptors shown here come from a young man with Graves disease.

This clonotype was detected a few times. CDR3 loop: CASSIGLTTSYEQYF. The CDR3 bases are TGTGCCAGTAGTATCGGCCTCACTACTAGCTACGAGCAGTACTTC. The chain links TRBV19 to TRBJ2-7; perhaps TRBD2 as D (5 bases). The germline gives CDR1 LNHDA, CDR2 SQIVND (reference sequence). The germline V and J ends were trimmed by 3 bases and 3 bases, with 15 bases remaining between them. The CDR3 length is 15 residues.

This clonotype has a count of ten or more. The chain employs TRBV7-3 and TRBJ2-1, with 8 nucleotides matching TRBD2. J was trimmed by 5 bases and V by 6 bases; bases with no gene match: 9. The CDR3 has 15 residues. From germline, CDR1 is SGHTA and CDR2 FQGTGA. CDR3 protein: CASSPTSGVHNEQFF. DNA of the CDR3: TGTGCCAGCAGTCCTACTAGCGGTGTCCACAATGAGCAGTTCTTC.

There are many counts of this clonotype. The chain's CDR3 is CSASGLREGTDTQYF. The CDR3 DNA reads as TGCAGTGCTAGCGGGTTGCGGGAGGGCACAGATACGCAGTATTTT. J is TRBJ2-3 and V is TRBV20-1; 8 nucleotides line up with TRBD2. After removal of 3 bases from V and 1 base from J, the junction contained 6 bases not matched to a gene. This CDR3 has 15 amino acids. Germline values: CDR1 DFQATT, CDR2 SNEGSKA (reference sequence).

This clonotype was detected many times. The chain uses TRBV10-3 and TRBJ1-1; weak D call: TRBD1 (5 bases). The germline V and J ends were trimmed by 6 bases and 4 bases, with 9 bases remaining between them. The germline V gene has CDR1 ENHRY and CDR2 SYGVKD. The CDR3 is 12 amino acids. Here the CDR3 reads CAISPGLTEAFF. CDR3 bases: TGTGCCATCAGCCCAGGGCTCACTGAAGCTTTCTTT.